The 17 T cell receptor beta chains in this list originate from one sample, sequenced in a study of early T cells in non-severe SARS-CoV-2 infection. MiXCR, run by TCRdb on the 5' RACE reads, gives a single entry per CDR3 protein. The repertoire consists of tens of thousands of distinct CDR3 sequences, with about 9.9% occurring once and the leading ten covering around 9.6%. The sample was whole blood. The receptor source for this set is an adult who was a healthcare worker with PCR-confirmed SARS-CoV-2 infection or an uninfected control (not recorded which).

This clonotype was recorded a few times. The V call is TRBV15, the J call TRBJ2-5; 7 nucleotides line up with TRBD1. J gave up 5 bases and V 6 bases, and 12 bases lay outside the gene matches. Germline V gene data show CDR1 as LNHNV and CDR2 as YYDKDF (reference sequence). The CDR3 loop spans 15 amino acids. The CDR3 sequence: CATRGRGGAVETQYF. The DNA of the CDR3 is TGTGCCACCAGGGGGAGAGGGGGCGCAGTGGAGACCCAGTACTTC.

In its sample, this clonotype was seen many times. The J gene is TRBJ1-1, the V gene TRBV5-1, with 9 bases identical to TRBD1. The V gene end was trimmed by 5 bases and the J gene end by 0 bases; junction bases not matched to a gene: 2. CDR1 and CDR2 (germline): SGHRS, YFSETQ. The CDR3 totals 14 residues. The CDR3 coding sequence is TGCGCCAGCAGTGGACAGGGGATGAACACTGAAGCTTTCTTT. This translates into CASSGQGMNTEAFF.

At least ten counts were recorded for this clonotype. The chain's CDR3 is CSVEFGDRPDTQYF. The CDR3 nucleotides read TGCAGCGTTGAATTCGGGGACAGGCCGGATACGCAGTATTTT. This chain joins TRBV29-1 and TRBJ2-3; TRBD1 aligns across 8 bases. The V gene end was trimmed by 2 bases and the J gene end by 6 bases; junction bases not matched to a gene: 7. This CDR3 region has 14 residues. Germline values: CDR1 SQVTM, CDR2 ANQGSEA.

This CDR3 reads CAIKREGNTDTQYF. In nucleotides, the CDR3 is TGTGCCATCAAAAGGGAGGGGAACACAGATACGCAGTATTTT. The rearrangement joins TRBV10-3 to TRBJ2-3, with 7 positions matching TRBD2. The CDR3 runs 14 residues. Looked up from germline, CDR1 is ENHRY and CDR2 is SYGVKD. The V and J ends lost 7 bases and 2 bases, in that order; junction bases with no gene match: 6.

V gene TRBV20-1 combines with J gene TRBJ2-1; D remains unclear. Trimming left V 6 bases short and J 10 bases short, with 16 bases between. There are 12 residues in the CDR3. Germline assignment: CDR1 DFQATT and CDR2 SNEGSKA (reference sequence). The CDR3 DNA reads as TGCAGTGCCCCACTTCAGGCCTCCGAGCAGTTCTTC. Amino acid sequence: CSAPLQASEQFF.

The table lists this clonotype with a few counts. The J gene is TRBJ1-3, the V gene TRBV7-8; 7 bases agree with TRBD1. The germline V gene encodes CDR1 SGHVS and CDR2 FQNEAQ. The CDR3 is made up of 14 amino acids. V dropped 5 bases and J dropped 7; count of bases not matched to a gene: 8. The CDR3 DNA reads TGTGCCAGCAGCCTGGACAGGTTCGGGAACACCATATATTTT. This translates into CASSLDRFGNTIYF.

The table lists this clonotype with many counts. The rearrangement links TRBV19 to TRBJ1-2; D is perhaps TRBD1 (5 bases). V was clipped by 4 bases and J by 8 bases, with 17 bases between them. Germline V lookup: CDR1 LNHDA, CDR2 SQIVND (reference sequence). CDR3 length: 14 residues. The CDR3 here is CASSTTISGFGYTF. The DNA of the CDR3 is TGTGCCAGTAGTACTACGATCTCAGGGTTCGGCTACACCTTC.

This clonotype has ten or more counts. This rearrangement joins TRBV5-1 to TRBJ2-1; TRBD1 matches 7 bases. This CDR3 is built from 15 residues. Trimming removed 0 bases from V and 3 bases from J; junction bases left unmatched: 3. Germline V gives CDR1 SGHRS, CDR2 YFSETQ. CDR3 sequence: CASSLGQGFYNEQFF. The CDR3 DNA reads as TGCGCCAGCAGCTTGGGACAGGGCTTCTACAATGAGCAGTTCTTC.

The chain recombines TRBV6-6 with TRBJ2-7; perhaps TRBD1 as D (6 bases). CDR3 length equals 15 residues. V lost 2 bases and J lost 1, with 12 bases in between. CDR1 is MNHNY and CDR2 is SVGAGI in the germline V gene (reference sequence). The CDR3 region is CASSYPGTQSYEQYF. The CDR3 region has the DNA TGTGCCAGCAGTTACCCCGGGACACAGTCCTACGAGCAGTACTTC.

This clonotype was seen a handful of times. J is TRBJ2-6 and V is TRBV4-1; D is ambiguous. V lost 8 bases to trimming and J lost 1 base, with 15 bases between them. The CDR3 length is 16 residues. CDR1 and CDR2 (germline): MGHRA, YSYEKL. The CDR3 nucleotides are TGCGCCAGCTCCCCAAGGGCGAGATCTGGGGCCAACGTCCTGACTTTC. Translating gives CASSPRARSGANVLTF.

The sample holds many counts of this clonotype. The chain couples TRBV29-1 to TRBJ1-2; D gene ambiguous. V was clipped by 6 bases and J by 10 bases, with 9 bases between them. CDR1 is SQVTM and CDR2 is ANQGSEA in the germline V gene. This CDR3 contains 9 residues. CDR3 amino acids: CSVSTPYTF. CDR3 bases: TGCAGCGTAAGCACCCCCTACACCTTC.

The chain couples TRBV7-9 to TRBJ1-4, with TRBD1 matching over 7 bases. J lost 0 bases, V lost 5 bases, and 3 bases had no gene match. Germline CDR1 SEHNR, CDR2 FQNEAQ (reference sequence). The CDR3 consists of 15 residues. This CDR3 reads CASSRGQTTNEKLFF. The CDR3 nucleotides read TGTGCCAGCAGCCGGGGACAGACAACTAATGAAAAACTGTTTTTT. Drawing the rest from reference TRBV7-9 and TRBJ1-4, the complete variable domain is DTGVSQNPRHKITKRGQNVTFRCDPISEHNRLYWYRQTLGQGPEFLTYFQNEAQLEKSRLLSDRFSAERPKGSFSTLEIQRTEQGDSAMYLCASSRGQTTNEKLFFGSGTQLSVL.

This sequence joins TRBV28 and TRBJ2-3, with TRBD2 matching over 7 bases. Germline CDR1 is MDHEN and CDR2 is SYDVKM. This CDR3 contains 13 residues. J lost 5 bases, V lost 10 bases, and 9 bases had no gene match. CDR3 sequence: CAIGGTNLDTQYF. The CDR3 DNA follows: TGTGCCATTGGGGGGACTAACCTAGATACGCAGTATTTT. The whole variable domain, remainder taken from reference TRBV28 and TRBJ2-3, is DVKVTQSSRYLVKRTGEKVFLECVQDMDHENMFWYRQDPGLGLRLIYFSYDVKMKEKGDIPEGYSVSREKKERFSLILESASTNQTSMYLCAIGGTNLDTQYFGPGTRLTVL.

This clonotype was detected a few times. The chain combines TRBV5-1 with TRBJ1-5; 10 nucleotides match TRBD1. V was pared by 0 bases and J by 2 bases, with 2 bases of the junction left unmatched. The length of the CDR3 is 16 residues. CDR1 is SGHRS and CDR2 is YFSETQ in the germline V gene. In DNA form, the CDR3 reads TGCGCCAGCAGCTTGGACGGGACAGGGGGCAATCAGCCCCAGCATTTT. Translating it yields CASSLDGTGGNQPQHF.

The chain recombines TRBV12-3 or TRBV12-4 with TRBJ1-1, with 9 bases lining up with TRBD1. CDR3 length equals 17 residues. V lost 6 bases and J lost 6; bases outside the gene matches: 17. This CDR3 reads CASRGGTGNPAGAEAFF. Written as DNA, the CDR3 is TGTGCCAGCAGAGGCGGGACAGGGAACCCAGCGGGGGCTGAAGCTTTCTTT.

This clonotype has at least ten counts. J is TRBJ2-3 and V is TRBV20-1; 14 bases match TRBD2. V shed 5 bases, J shed 0 bases, and the junction held 7 bases outside the gene matches. CDR1 DFQATT and CDR2 SNEGSKA come from the germline V gene (reference sequence). This CDR3 region has 17 residues. DNA for the CDR3: TGCAGTGCTGGACGACTAGCGGGGGGGTCGAGCACAGATACGCAGTATTTT. Protein sequence: CSAGRLAGGSSTDTQYF.

This clonotype came up many times. V is TRBV3-1 and J is TRBJ2-1; D possibly corresponds to TRBD2 (5 bases). The CDR3 length is 11 residues. Germline V gene lookup returns CDR1 LGHDT and CDR2 YNNKEL (reference sequence). Trimming shortened V by 7 bases and J by 10 bases, and 11 bases separated the two germline ends. This CDR3 reads CASTHSGEQFF. The CDR3 region has the DNA TGTGCCAGCACTCACTCGGGGGAGCAGTTCTTC.